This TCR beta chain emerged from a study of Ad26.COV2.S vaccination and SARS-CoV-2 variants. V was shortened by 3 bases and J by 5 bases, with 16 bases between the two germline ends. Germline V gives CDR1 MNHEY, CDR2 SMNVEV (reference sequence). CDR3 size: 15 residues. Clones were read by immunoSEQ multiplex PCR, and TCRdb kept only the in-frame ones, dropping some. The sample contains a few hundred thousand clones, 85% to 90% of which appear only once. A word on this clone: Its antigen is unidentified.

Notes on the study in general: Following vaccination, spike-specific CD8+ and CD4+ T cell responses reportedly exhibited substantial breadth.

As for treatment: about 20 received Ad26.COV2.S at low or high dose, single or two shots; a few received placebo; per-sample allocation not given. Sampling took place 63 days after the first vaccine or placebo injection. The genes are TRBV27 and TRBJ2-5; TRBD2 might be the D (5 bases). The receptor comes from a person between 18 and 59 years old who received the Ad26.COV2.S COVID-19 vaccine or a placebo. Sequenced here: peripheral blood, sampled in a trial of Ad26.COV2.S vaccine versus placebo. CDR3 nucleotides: TGTGCCAGCAGTTTGTCTAGCTATAATGTGGAGACCCAGTACTTC. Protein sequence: CASSLSSYNVETQYF.